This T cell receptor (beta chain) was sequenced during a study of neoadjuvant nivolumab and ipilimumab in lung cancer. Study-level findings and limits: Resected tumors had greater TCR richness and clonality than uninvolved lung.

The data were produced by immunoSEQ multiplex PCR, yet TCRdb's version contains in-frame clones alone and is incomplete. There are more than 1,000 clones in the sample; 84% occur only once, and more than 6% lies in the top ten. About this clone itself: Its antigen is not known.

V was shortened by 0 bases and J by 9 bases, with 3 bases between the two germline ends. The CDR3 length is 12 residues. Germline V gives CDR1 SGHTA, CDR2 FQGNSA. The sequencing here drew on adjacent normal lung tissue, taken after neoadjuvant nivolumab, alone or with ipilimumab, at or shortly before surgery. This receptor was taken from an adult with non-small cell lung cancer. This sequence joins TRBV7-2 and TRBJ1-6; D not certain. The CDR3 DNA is TGTGCCAGCAGCTTAGCTTTTTCACCCCTCCACTTT. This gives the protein CASSLAFSPLHF.